This T cell receptor beta chain was sequenced for a study of shared clonotypes between healthy human individuals. Germline CDR1 and CDR2: SGHNT and YYREEE (reference sequence). The V end lost 3 bases, the J end lost 10 bases, and 11 bases lay between the germline ends. The CDR3 loop spans 12 amino acids. TCRdb's table, derived via immunoSEQ multiplex PCR, lists solely in-frame clones and lacks some. Altogether millions of clones are present, more than 90% being singletons, with the ten largest covering around 0.14%. This clone was detected once. The study drew its donors from healthy HIV-negative adults without recent acute infections or vaccinations.

The chain couples TRBV5-4 to TRBJ2-1; D is unclear. This clonotype was obtained from a man younger than 30 in good health. Input material: naive CD4+ T cells sorted from blood. Subset described: CD45RA+ positively selected. The CDR3 nucleotides read TGTGCCAGCAGCTCCCGCGAGCCCGAGCAGTTCTTC. Encoded protein: CASSSREPEQFF.